This T cell receptor beta chain was sequenced for a study of T cells in Graves' hyperthyroidism and ophthalmopathy. This clonotype was seen only a few times. What it binds is unknown. RNA transcripts provided the source from which TCR beta CDR3 regions were amplified. RT-PCR in the first round (using the HTBI primer set) targeted the TCR CDR3. MiXCR was run by TCRdb on the multiplex PCR reads, yielding one entry per CDR3 protein. The table has some 370,000 distinct CDR3 sequences, about a sixth seen once. Study-level findings and limits: It was a median approximately 7.1 months before onset that the model predicted ophthalmopathy. Among clonotypes expanded in thyroid above 0.001, most were also found in blood.

Before ophthalmopathy appeared, progressors gave blood at initial hyperthyroidism diagnosis. This sample holds PBMCs from about 10 ml fresh peripheral blood. V gave up 5 bases and J gave up 4 bases; unmatched junction bases: 11. This CDR3 is 15 amino acids long. The germline V gene encodes CDR1 SGHRS and CDR2 YFSETQ. The TCR was taken from a woman in her thirties with Graves' hyperthyroidism that later progressed to Graves' ophthalmopathy. The sequenced material came from blood. The J gene is TRBJ1-2, the V gene TRBV5-1; 7 nucleotides match TRBD1. The CDR3 DNA sequence: TGCGCCAGCAGAATACAAGGGGGCAAAGGCTATGGCTACACCTTC. This gives the protein CASRIQGGKGYGYTF.